This T cell receptor beta chain was recorded in a study of CD8+CD57+ T cells in acquired aplastic anemia. Whole-study context: Sorted CD4+ and CD8+ cells gave a mean 3.2 ug DNA, range about 0.19 to 27.4 ug. Healthy donors had, on average, around 11 million reads for their CD4+ cells.

The TCR beta profiling, which covered VDJ combination and CDR3 sequence, was carried out using genomic DNA as the template. TCRdb called the reads again in MiXCR, with one record for every CDR3 protein. This table holds about 210,000 distinct CDR3 sequences, roughly 57% found once. Trimming shortened V by 6 bases and J by 9 bases, and 12 bases separated the two germline ends. CDR1 and CDR2 (germline): SGHVS, FQNEAQ. The CDR3 is made up of 11 amino acids. This clonotype was seen more than once but under ten times. Its antigen remains unidentified. Regarding the study as a whole: Both patients and controls carried the same twenty-nine CD8+ CDR3 sequences. Between patients and controls, CD8+ Simpson's diversity did not vary significantly.

J is TRBJ2-7 and V is TRBV7-8; D uncertain. The receptor was isolated from a human donor in good health. The sequencing input was sorted CD4+, CD8+, or CD8+CD57+ T cells (not recorded which) from PBMCs. The CDR3 loop is CASRGPAGQYF. The DNA of the CDR3 is TGTGCCAGCAGGGGCCCGGCAGGGCAGTACTTC.